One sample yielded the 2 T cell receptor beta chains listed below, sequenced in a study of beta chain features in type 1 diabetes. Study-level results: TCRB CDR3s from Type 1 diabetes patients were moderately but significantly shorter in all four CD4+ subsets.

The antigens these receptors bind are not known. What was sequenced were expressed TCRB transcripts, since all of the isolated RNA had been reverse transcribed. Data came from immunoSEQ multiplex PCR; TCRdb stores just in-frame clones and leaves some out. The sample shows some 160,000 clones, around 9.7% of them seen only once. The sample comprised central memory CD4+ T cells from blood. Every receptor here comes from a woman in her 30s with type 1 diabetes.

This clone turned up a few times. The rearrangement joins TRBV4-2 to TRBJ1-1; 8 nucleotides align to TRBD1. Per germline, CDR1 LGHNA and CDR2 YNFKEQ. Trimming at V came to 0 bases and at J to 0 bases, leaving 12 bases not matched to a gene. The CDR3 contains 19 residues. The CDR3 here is CASSQDIGTGALMNTEAFF. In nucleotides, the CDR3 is TGTGCCAGCAGCCAAGATATAGGGACAGGCGCCCTGATGAACACTGAAGCTTTCTTT.

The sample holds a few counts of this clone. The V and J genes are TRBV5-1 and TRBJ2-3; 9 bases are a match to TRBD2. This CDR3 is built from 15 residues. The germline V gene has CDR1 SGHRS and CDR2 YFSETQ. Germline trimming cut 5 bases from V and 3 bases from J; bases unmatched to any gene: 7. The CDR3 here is CASRASGMSTDTQYF. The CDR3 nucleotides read TGCGCCAGCAGGGCTAGCGGGATGAGTACAGATACGCAGTATTTT.